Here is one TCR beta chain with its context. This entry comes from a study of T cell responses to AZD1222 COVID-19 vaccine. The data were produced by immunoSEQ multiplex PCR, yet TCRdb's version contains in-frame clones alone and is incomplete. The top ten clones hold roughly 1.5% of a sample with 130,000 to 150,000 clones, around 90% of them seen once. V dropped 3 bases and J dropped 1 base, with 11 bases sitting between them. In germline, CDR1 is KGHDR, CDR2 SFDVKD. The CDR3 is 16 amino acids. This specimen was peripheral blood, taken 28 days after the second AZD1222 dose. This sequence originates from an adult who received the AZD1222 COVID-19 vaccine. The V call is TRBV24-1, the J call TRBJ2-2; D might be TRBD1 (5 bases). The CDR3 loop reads CATSDPWTLNTGELFF. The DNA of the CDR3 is TGTGCCACCAGTGATCCATGGACACTGAACACCGGGGAGCTGTTTTTT.